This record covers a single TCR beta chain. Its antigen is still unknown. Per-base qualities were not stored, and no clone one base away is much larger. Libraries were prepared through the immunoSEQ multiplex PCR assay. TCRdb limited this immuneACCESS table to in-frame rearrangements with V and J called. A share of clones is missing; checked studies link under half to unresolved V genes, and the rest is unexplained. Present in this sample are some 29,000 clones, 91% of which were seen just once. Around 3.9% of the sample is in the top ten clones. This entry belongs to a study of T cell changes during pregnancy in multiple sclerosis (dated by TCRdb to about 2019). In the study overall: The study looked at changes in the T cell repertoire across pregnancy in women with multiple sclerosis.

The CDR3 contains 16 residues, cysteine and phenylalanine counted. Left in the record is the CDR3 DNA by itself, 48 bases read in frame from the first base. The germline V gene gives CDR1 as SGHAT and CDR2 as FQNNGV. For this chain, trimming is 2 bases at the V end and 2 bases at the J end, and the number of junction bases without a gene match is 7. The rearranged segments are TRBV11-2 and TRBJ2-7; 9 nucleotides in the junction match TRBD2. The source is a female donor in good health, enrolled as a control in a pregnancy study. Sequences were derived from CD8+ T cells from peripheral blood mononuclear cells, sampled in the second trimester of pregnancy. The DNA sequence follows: TGTGCCAGCAGCTTACCGACTAGCGGAGACCCCTACGAGCAGTACTTC. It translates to CASSLPTSGDPYEQYF. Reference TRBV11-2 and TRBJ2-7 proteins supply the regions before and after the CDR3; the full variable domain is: EAGVAQSPRYKIIEKRQSVAFWCNPISGHATLYWYQQILGQGPKLLIQFQNNGVVDDSQLPKDRFSAERLKGVDSTLKIQPAKLEDSAVYLCASSLPTSGDPYEQYFGPGTRLTVT.